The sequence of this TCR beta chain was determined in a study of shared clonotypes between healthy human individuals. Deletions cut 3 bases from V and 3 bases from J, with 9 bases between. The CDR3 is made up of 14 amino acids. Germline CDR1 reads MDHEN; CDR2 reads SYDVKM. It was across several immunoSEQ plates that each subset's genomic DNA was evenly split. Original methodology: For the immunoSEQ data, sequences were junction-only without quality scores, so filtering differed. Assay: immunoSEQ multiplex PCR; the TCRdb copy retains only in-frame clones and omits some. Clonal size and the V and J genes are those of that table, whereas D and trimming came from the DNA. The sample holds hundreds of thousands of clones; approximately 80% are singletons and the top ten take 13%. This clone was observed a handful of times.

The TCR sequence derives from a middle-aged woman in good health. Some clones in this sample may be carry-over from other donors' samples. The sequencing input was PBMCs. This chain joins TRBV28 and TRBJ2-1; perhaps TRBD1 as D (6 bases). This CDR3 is CASSFGGNYNEQFF. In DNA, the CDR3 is TGTGCCAGCAGTTTTGGGGGCAACTACAATGAGCAGTTCTTC. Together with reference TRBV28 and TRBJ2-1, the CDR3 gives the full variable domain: DVKVTQSSRYLVKRTGEKVFLECVQDMDHENMFWYRQDPGLGLRLIYFSYDVKMKEKGDIPEGYSVSREKKERFSLILESASTNQTSMYLCASSFGGNYNEQFFGPGTRLTVL.